Included here is one T cell receptor beta chain sequence, with context. The entry originates in a study of T cell responses to AZD1222 COVID-19 vaccine. CDR3 length equals 14 residues. The germline V gene encodes CDR1 MRHNA and CDR2 SNTAGT. V lost 4 bases to trimming and J lost 3 bases, with 11 bases between them. Repertoires were generated with immunoSEQ multiplex PCR, while TCRdb's copy carries only in-frame clones and drops some. This sample carries some 120,000 clones, 89% of them seen once, and the ten largest clones take 4.2%. The TCR sequence derives from an adult in good health. The source material was peripheral blood, sampled on day 0 of AZD1222 vaccination. V gene TRBV6-4 combines with J gene TRBJ2-3; D might be TRBD2 (7 bases). CDR3 nucleotides: TGTGCCAGCAGTGGAGGGGGGGAGACAGATACGCAGTATTTT. It is translated as CASSGGGETDTQYF.